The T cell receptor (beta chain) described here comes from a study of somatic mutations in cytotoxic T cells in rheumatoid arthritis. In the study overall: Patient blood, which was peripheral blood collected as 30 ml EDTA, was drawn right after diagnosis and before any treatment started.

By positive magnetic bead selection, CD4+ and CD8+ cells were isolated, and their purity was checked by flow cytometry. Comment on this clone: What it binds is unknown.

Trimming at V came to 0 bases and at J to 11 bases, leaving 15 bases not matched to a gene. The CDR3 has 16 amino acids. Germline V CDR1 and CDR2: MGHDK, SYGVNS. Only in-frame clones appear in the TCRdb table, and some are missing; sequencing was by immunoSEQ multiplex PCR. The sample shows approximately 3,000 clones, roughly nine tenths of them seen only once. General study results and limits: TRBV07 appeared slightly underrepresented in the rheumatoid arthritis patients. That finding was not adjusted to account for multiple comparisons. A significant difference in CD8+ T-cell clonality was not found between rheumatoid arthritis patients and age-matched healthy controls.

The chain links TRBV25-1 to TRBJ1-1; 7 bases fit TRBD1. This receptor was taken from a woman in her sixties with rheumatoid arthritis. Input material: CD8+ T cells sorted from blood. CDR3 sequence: CASSEYPTTGQGYAFF. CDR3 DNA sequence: TGTGCCAGCAGTGAATATCCCACGACAGGGCAAGGTTACGCTTTCTTT.